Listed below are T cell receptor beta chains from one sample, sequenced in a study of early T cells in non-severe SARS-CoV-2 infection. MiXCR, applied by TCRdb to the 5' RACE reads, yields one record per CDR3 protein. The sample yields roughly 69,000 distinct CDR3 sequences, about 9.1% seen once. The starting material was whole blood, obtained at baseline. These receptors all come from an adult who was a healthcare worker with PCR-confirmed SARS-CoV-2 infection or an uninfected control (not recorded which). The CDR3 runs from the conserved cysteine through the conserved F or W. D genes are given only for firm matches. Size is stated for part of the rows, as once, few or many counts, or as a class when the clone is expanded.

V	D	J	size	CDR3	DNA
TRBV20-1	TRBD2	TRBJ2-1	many	CSAPGLADNEQFF	TGCAGTGCTCCCGGACTAGCGGACAATGAGCAGTTCTTC
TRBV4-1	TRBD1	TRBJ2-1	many	CASSHKSGTDNYNEQFF	TGCGCCAGCAGCCACAAATCTGGGACAGATAATTACAATGAGCAGTTCTTC
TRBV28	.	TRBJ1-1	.	CASSSPQGRTEAFF	TGTGCCAGCAGTTCGCCCCAGGGCCGCACTGAAGCTTTCTTT
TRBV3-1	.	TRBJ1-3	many	CASSQSGPGNTIYF	TGTGCCAGCAGCCAAAGCGGCCCTGGAAACACCATATATTTT
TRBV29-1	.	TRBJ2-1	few	CSARDGTGEQFF	TGCAGCGCTAGGGACGGCACGGGTGAGCAGTTCTTC
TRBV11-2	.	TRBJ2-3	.	CASSLVEWRDTQYF	TGTGCCAGCAGCTTAGTTGAGTGGCGAGATACGCAGTATTTT
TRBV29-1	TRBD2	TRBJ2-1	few	CSGKREGYNEQFF	TGCAGCGGAAAGCGGGAGGGTTACAATGAGCAGTTCTTC
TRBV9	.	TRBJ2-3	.	CASSVEGAPTDTQYF	TGTGCCAGCAGCGTAGAGGGAGCCCCTACAGATACGCAGTATTTT
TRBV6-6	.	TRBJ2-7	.	CASSWNAEQVGYEQYF	TGTGCCAGCAGTTGGAATGCTGAGCAGGTGGGCTACGAGCAGTACTTC
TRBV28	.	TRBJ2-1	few	CASSIGDVLYNEQFF	TGTGCCAGCAGTATTGGGGACGTACTTTACAATGAGCAGTTCTTC
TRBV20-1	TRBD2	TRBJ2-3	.	CSALAGTLDTQYF	TGCAGTGCCTTAGCGGGAACCCTCGATACGCAGTATTTT
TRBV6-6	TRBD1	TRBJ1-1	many	CASSFQGGNTEAFF	TGTGCCAGCAGTTTTCAGGGGGGGAACACTGAAGCTTTCTTT
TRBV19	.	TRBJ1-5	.	CASRVGDISNQPQHF	TGTGCCAGTAGGGTGGGAGACATCTCTAATCAGCCCCAGCATTTT
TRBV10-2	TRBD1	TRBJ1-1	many	CASSNRGTEAFF	TGCGCCAGCAGCAACAGGGGCACTGAAGCTTTCTTT
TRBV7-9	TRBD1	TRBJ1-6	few	CASSRDRVESPLHF	TGTGCCAGCAGCCGAGACAGGGTCGAGTCACCCCTCCACTTT
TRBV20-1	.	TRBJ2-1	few	CSAWGSNEQFF	TGCAGTGCTTGGGGTTCTAATGAGCAGTTCTTC
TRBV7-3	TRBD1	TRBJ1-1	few	CASSSQGITEAFF	TGTGCCAGCAGCTCACAGGGGATCACTGAAGCTTTCTTT
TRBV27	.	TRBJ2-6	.	CASSPPSEGTGANVLTF	TGTGCCAGCAGTCCACCCTCGGAGGGGACTGGGGCCAACGTCCTGACTTTC
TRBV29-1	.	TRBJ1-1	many	CSVEGDGLTEAFF	TGCAGCGTTGAAGGGGACGGTCTCACTGAAGCTTTCTTT
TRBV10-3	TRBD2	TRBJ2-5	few	CAISESPGLAGEETQYF	TGTGCCATCAGTGAGTCCCCCGGCCTAGCGGGAGAAGAGACCCAGTACTTC
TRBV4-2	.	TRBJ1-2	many	CASSQETPGSSNYGYTF	TGTGCCAGCAGCCAAGAAACCCCAGGGTCCTCTAACTATGGCTACACCTTC
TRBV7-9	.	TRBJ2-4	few	CASSHPSIAKNIQYF	TGTGCCAGCAGCCACCCTTCCATAGCCAAAAACATTCAGTACTTC
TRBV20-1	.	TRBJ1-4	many	CSALATAKTNEKLFF	TGCAGTGCTCTCGCCACAGCGAAAACTAATGAAAAACTGTTTTTT
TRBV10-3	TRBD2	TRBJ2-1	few	CAIRLAGGNEQFF	TGTGCCATCAGGCTAGCGGGAGGAAATGAGCAGTTCTTC
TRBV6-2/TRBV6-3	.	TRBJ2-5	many	CASKNPRERRETQYF	TGTGCCAGCAAAAACCCGAGGGAGAGACGAGAGACCCAGTACTTC
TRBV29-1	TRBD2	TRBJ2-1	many	CSVGAGGFGNEQFF	TGCAGCGTGGGCGCGGGGGGGTTTGGGAATGAGCAGTTCTTC
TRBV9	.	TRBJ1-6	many	CASSGGHPDSNSPLHF	TGTGCCAGCAGCGGGGGACACCCAGATTCTAATTCACCCCTCCACTTT
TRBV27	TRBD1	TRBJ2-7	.	CASSPRQGSPYEQYF	TGTGCCAGCAGTCCGAGACAGGGATCCCCCTACGAGCAGTACTTC
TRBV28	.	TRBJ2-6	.	CASSAHSGANVLTF	TGTGCCAGCAGTGCCCACTCTGGGGCCAACGTCCTGACTTTC
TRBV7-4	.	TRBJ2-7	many	CASSLGTFPIAYWEQYF	TGTGCCAGCAGCTTAGGGACCTTCCCAATTGCTTACTGGGAGCAGTACTTC
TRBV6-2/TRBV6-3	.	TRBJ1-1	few	CASSFRRQLNTEAFF	TGTGCCAGCAGTTTCCGGAGACAGCTAAACACTGAAGCTTTCTTT
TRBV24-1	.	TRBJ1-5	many	CATSEAGANQPQHF	TGTGCCACCAGTGAGGCGGGGGCGAATCAGCCCCAGCATTTT
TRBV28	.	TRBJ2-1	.	CASNPSVYNEQFF	TGTGCCAGCAACCCTTCTGTTTACAATGAGCAGTTCTTC
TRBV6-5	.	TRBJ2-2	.	CASSNSRDLNTGELFF	TGTGCCAGCAGTAATTCCCGGGACCTTAACACCGGGGAGCTGTTTTTT
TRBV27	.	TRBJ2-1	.	CASSMAVLSDEQFF	TGTGCCAGCAGTATGGCGGTCTTAAGCGATGAGCAGTTCTTC
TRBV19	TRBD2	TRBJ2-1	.	CASSIPLAGNNEQFF	TGTGCCAGTAGTATCCCACTAGCGGGAAACAATGAGCAGTTCTTC
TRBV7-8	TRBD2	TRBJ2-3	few	CASSILAGVDTQYF	TGTGCCAGCAGCATACTAGCGGGAGTTGATACGCAGTATTTT
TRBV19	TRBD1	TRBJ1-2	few	CASRPQTGRSGYTF	TGTGCCAGTAGGCCGCAGACAGGGAGAAGCGGCTACACCTTC
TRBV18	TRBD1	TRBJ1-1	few	CASSPRTGGTEAFF	TGTGCCAGCTCACCCAGGACAGGGGGCACTGAAGCTTTCTTT
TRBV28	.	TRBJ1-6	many	CASSFIGGIPLHF	TGTGCCAGCAGTTTCATAGGGGGTATACCCCTCCACTTT
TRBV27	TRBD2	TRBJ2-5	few	CASRTSGSEQETQYF	TGTGCCAGCAGGACTAGCGGGAGTGAGCAAGAGACCCAGTACTTC
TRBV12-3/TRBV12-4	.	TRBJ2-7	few	CASSLGWAEQYF	TGTGCCAGCAGTTTGGGGTGGGCCGAGCAGTACTTC
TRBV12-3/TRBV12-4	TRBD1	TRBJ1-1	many	CASSPGQGNTEAFF	TGTGCCAGCAGTCCGGGACAGGGGAACACTGAAGCTTTCTTT
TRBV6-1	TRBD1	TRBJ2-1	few	CASSEATGDEQFF	TGTGCCAGCAGTGAAGCGACAGGGGATGAGCAGTTCTTC
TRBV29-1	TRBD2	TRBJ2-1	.	CSVGLLAGRYYNEQFF	TGCAGCGTTGGCCTCCTAGCGGGACGTTACTACAATGAGCAGTTCTTC
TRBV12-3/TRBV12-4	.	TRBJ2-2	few	CASEDRINTGELFF	TGTGCCAGCGAGGACCGGATAAACACCGGGGAGCTGTTTTTT
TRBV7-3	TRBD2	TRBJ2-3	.	CASSPGTSGPSTDTQYF	TGTGCCAGCAGCCCAGGGACTAGCGGTCCTAGCACAGATACGCAGTATTTT
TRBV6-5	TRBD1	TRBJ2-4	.	CASTSGTGENIQYF	TGTGCCAGCACCTCCGGGACAGGGGAAAACATTCAGTACTTC
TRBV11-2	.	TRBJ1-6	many	CASSLEQVNNSPLHF	TGTGCCAGCAGCTTAGAGCAGGTGAATAATTCACCCCTCCACTTT
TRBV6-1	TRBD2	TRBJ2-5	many	CASSPGTRAYQETQYF	TGTGCCAGCAGTCCCGGGACTAGGGCCTACCAAGAGACCCAGTACTTC
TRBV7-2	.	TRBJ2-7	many	CASSLARAEQYF	TGTGCCAGCAGCTTAGCGAGGGCGGAGCAGTACTTC
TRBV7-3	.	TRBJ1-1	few	CASSLDGQSTEAFF	TGTGCCAGCAGCTTAGACGGACAGTCCACTGAAGCTTTCTTT
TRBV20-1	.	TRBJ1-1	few	CSAKGGVNTEAFF	TGCAGTGCCAAAGGCGGGGTGAACACTGAAGCTTTCTTT
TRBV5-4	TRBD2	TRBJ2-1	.	CASRLGLAGGSRNEQFF	TGTGCCAGCAGACTGGGACTAGCGGGAGGGTCTAGGAATGAGCAGTTCTTC
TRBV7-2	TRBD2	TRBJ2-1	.	CASSLVASGRAPSSYNEQFF	TGTGCCAGCAGCTTAGTGGCCAGCGGGAGGGCCCCGAGCTCCTACAATGAGCAGTTCTTC
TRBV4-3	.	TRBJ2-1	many	CASSQDPTRTSSEQFF	TGCGCCAGCAGCCAAGATCCGACCAGGACCTCCAGTGAGCAGTTCTTC
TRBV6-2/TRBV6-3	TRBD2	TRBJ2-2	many	CASRNGGSGELFF	TGTGCCAGCAGAAACGGGGGGAGCGGGGAGCTGTTTTTT
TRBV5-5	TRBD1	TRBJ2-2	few	CASSPRTGLNTGELFF	TGTGCCAGCAGCCCCCGGACAGGGCTAAACACCGGGGAGCTGTTTTTT
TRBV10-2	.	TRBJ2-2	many	CASRGRNTGELFF	TGCGCCAGCAGGGGCAGGAACACCGGGGAGCTGTTTTTT